These T cell receptor beta chains were read from a single sample in a study of Ad26.COV2.S vaccination and SARS-CoV-2 variants. The repertoire was sequenced with immunoSEQ multiplex PCR; TCRdb's copy has only in-frame clones and lacks some. Here the sample spans some 320,000 clones, around four fifths being singletons. The sample here was peripheral blood, taken in a trial of Ad26.COV2.S vaccine versus placebo. The receptor source for this set is a person between 18 and 65 years old who received the Ad26.COV2.S COVID-19 vaccine or a placebo. CDR3s include the opening cysteine and the closing phenylalanine or tryptophan.

V,CDR3
TRBV19,CASSWGDYNEQFF
TRBV19,CASSIDQVAGELFF
TRBV18,CASSRDRVNTEAFF
TRBV5-6,CASSFYRGWNTEAFF
TRBV13,CASSRRTGRMNTEAFF
TRBV6-2/TRBV6-3,CASSYWTGRRAEAFF
TRBV20-1,CSASVDIYSYEQYF
TRBV5-1,CASSLAGTGNQPQHF
TRBV19,CASRSGTLRKPQHF
TRBV12-5,CASGPPSGGAIGFAGELFF
TRBV5-4,CASSPGGLFAEQYF
TRBV2,CASRPGQAGTEAFF
TRBV5-5,CASSLEIGSKGYTF
TRBV19,CATSRQGYEKLFF
TRBV14,CASSPLQGARETQYF
TRBV3-1/TRBV3-2,CASSPPTRYYGYTF
TRBV19,CASSIRPDRVNSPLHF
TRBV18,CASSPPFRGYDTEAFF
TRBV5-1,CASRRGTGELFF
TRBV5-6,CASSFSSGGGNSPLHF
TRBV18,CASSPPLSDTQYF
TRBV7-3,CASSLRQGSHEQYF
TRBV28,CASSSHPGISNQPQHF
TRBV6-6,CAIRGAGANTGELFF
TRBV30,CAWSGRSAYEQYF
TRBV28,CASSKHGTGETQYF
TRBV5-1,CASSLGGGTEAFF
TRBV6-1,CASSEIGSVGPYNEQFF
TRBV28,CASSPQLTDEQYF
TRBV5-1,CASSLRTVQETQYF
TRBV24-1,CATSDSGTNEKLFF
TRBV19,CASSIPGTGGPGANVLTF
TRBV12-5,CASGLVEETQYF
TRBV11-3,CASSLRGSSYNEQFF
TRBV18,CASSPPPGWSEQYF
TRBV19,CASRRGPGGSPRGEQFF
TRBV11-1,CASSLGGEYTGELFF
TRBV18,CASSPPGIAGRNEKLFF
TRBV28,CASIRTGGGNQPQHF
TRBV6-5,CASRAGTDQETQYF
TRBV21-1,CASSKGPGLGEQFF
TRBV27,CASRGAGWNTEAFF
TRBV2,CASRPDRSGANVLTF
TRBV14,CASSQDWRRGQSTDTQYF
TRBV6-4,CASSDRGGGYNEQFF
TRBV30,CAWKYLGQSDEQYF
TRBV6-5,CASSKDGRETEAFF
TRBV7-2,CASSLEGALAKNIQYF
TRBV15,CATSRDHGAYEQYF
TRBV4-2,CASSQVRGITDTQYF
TRBV6-5,CASKKRRDGDTQYF
TRBV6-5,CASSPGTGVNQPQHF
TRBV27,CASSYRDRGTYGYTF
TRBV7-2,CASSSGQVAQPQHF
TRBV14,CASGGPGLETQYF
TRBV29-1,CSVVPRGETQYF
TRBV5-6,CASSPKPRGSGNTIYF
TRBV4-1,CASSQFTSGANVLTF
TRBV5-1,CASSLDRGDTGELFF
TRBV30,CAWSVGQGDMNTEAFF